The entry below gives a single TCR beta chain sequence along with its context. The source of the sample is a study of blood T cell repertoires in COVID-19. Study context: The United States, Italy and Spain provided the acute and convalescent COVID-19 samples. PBMCs, B-cell-depleted T cells, or T cells provided the cDNA or gDNA that made up the material.

As handled by the study authors: Estimation of nucleated cell counts relied on the amplification of reference gene primers. Assay: immunoSEQ multiplex PCR; the TCRdb copy retains only in-frame clones and omits some. V and J calls and clone size are as listed in that table; D and trimming were resolved from the DNA. The table includes approximately 460,000 clones, approximately 89% detected once. Patients of the Seattle cohort, enrolled during active infection, were followed longitudinally. Germline V gene data show CDR1 as SGDLS and CDR2 as YYNGEE. The CDR3 is 13 residues long. Between the trimmed V and J ends, which lost 2 bases and 5 bases, there was a span of 10 bases.

This chain joins TRBV9 and TRBJ2-5; no firm D call. The clonotype comes from a man in his late teens or twenties with COVID-19, enrolled during active disease. The specimen sequenced was peripheral blood. The CDR3 DNA reads as TGTGCCAGCAGCGTCGATTACCGGGAGACCCAGTACTTC. It translates to CASSVDYRETQYF.